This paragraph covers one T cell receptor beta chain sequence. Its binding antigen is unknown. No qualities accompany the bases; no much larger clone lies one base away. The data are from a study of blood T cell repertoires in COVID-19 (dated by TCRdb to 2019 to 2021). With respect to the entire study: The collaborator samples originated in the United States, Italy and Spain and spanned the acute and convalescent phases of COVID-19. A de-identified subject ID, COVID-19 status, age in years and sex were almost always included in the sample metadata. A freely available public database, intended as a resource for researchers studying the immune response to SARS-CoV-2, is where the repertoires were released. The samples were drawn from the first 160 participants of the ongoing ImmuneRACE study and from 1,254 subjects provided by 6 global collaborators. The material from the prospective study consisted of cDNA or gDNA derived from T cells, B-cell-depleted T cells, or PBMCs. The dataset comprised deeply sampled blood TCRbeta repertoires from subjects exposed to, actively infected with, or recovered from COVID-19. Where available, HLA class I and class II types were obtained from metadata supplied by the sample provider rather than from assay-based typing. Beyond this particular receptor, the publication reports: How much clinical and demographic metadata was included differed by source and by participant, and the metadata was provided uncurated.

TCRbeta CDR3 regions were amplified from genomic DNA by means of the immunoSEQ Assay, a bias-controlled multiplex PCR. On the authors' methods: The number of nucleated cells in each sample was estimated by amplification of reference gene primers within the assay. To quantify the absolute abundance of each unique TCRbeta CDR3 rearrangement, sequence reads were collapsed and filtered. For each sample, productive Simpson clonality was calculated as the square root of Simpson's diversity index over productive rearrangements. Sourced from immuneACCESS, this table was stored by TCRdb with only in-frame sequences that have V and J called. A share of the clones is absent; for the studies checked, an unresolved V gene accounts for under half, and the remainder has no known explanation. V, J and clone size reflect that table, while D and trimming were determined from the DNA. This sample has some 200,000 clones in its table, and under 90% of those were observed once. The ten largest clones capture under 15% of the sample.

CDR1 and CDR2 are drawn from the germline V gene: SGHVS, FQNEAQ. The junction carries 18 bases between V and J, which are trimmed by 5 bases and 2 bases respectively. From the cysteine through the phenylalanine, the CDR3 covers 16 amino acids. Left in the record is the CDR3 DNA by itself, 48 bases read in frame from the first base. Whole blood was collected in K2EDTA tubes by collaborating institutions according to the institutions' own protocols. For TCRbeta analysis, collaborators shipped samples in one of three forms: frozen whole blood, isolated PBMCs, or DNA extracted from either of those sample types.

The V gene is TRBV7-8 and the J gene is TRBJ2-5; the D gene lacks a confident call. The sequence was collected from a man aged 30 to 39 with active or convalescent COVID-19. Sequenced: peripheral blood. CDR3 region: CASSPSRLRVQETQYF. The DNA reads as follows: TGTGCCAGCAGCCCATCAAGACTCCGGGTTCAAGAGACCCAGTACTTC.